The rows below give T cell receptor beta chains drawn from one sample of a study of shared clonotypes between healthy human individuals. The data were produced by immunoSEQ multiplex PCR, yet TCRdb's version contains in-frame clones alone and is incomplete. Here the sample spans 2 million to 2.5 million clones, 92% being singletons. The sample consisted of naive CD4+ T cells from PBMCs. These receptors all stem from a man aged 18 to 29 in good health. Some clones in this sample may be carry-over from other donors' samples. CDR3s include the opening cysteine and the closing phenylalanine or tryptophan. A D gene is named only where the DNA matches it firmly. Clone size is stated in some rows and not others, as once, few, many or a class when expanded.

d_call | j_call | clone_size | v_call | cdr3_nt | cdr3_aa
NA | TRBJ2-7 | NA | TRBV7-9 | TGTGCCAGCAGCTTAGCACAGGGAAGCCACGAGCAGTACTTC | CASSLAQGSHEQYF
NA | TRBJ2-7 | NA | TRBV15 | TGTGCCACCAGCGTTGCCAGGGCCGGCTACGAGCAGTACTTC | CATSVARAGYEQYF
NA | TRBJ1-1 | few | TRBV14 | TGTGCCAGCGGAAAGGGATTGAACACTGAAGCTTTCTTT | CASGKGLNTEAFF
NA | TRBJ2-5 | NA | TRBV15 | TGTGCCACCAGCAGAGATCTAGGGAGAGGCGAGACCCAGTACTTC | CATSRDLGRGETQYF
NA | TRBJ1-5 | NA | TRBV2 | TGTGCCAGCAGTTTGGATCAGCCCCAGCATTTT | CASSLDQPQHF
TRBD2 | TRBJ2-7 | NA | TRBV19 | TGTGCCAGTAGTATTGCCGGCCTAGCGGGAGGCGAGCAGTACTTC | CASSIAGLAGGEQYF
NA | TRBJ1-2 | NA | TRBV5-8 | TGTGCCAGCAGCTATTCACCTAACTATGGCTACACCTTC | CASSYSPNYGYTF
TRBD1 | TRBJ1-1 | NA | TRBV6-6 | TGTGCCAGCAATCCTCAGTTAGGGGGCGGGGCTTTCTTT | CASNPQLGGGAFF
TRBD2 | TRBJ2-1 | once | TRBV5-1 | TGCGCCAGCAGCTGGCCGGGACTAGCGACTCTCCGAAGCTCCTACAATGAGCAGTTCTTC | CASSWPGLATLRSSYNEQFF
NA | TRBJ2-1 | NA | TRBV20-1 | TGCAGTGCGGCCGGGTACAATGAGCAGTTCTTC | CSAAGYNEQFF
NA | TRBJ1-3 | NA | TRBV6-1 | TGTGCCACCTTCAAGACAGCCTCTGGAAACACCATATATTTT | CATFKTASGNTIYF
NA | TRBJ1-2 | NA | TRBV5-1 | TGCGCCAGCAGCTTTCACTTAGACAGTCGTAACTATGGCTACACCTTC | CASSFHLDSRNYGYTF
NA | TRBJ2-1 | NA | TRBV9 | TGTGCCAGCAGCGGGCTTCCGAGCTCCTACAATGAGCAGTTCTTC | CASSGLPSSYNEQFF
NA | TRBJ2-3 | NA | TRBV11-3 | TGTGCCAGCTCAAGCGGAACCACCACAGATACGCAGTATTTT | CASSSGTTTDTQYF
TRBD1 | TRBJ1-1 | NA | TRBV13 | TGTGCCAGCCGAATATGGGGACAGGGAATGGGAATGACTGAAGCTTTCTTT | CASRIWGQGMGMTEAFF
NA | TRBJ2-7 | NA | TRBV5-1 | TGCGCCAGCAGCTTTACAGGGCGTAGCTACGAGCAGTACTTC | CASSFTGRSYEQYF
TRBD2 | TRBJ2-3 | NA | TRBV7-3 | TGTGCCAGCAGCGCACTAGCGGGATACACAGATACGCAGTATTTT | CASSALAGYTDTQYF
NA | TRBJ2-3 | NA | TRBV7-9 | TGTGCCAGCAGCTTACTCCGCGGTATGGGCACAGATACGCAGTATTTT | CASSLLRGMGTDTQYF
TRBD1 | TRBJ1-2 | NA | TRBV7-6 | TGTGCCAGCAGCCCATCGGACAGGATCTATGGCTACACCTTC | CASSPSDRIYGYTF
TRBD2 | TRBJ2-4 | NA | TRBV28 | TGTGCCAGCGCGAGTCTAGCGGGAGTGTGGGGCATTCAGTACTTC | CASASLAGVWGIQYF
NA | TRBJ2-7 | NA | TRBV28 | TGTGCCAGCAGTCACGGAGACAGATTCGAGCAGTACTTC | CASSHGDRFEQYF
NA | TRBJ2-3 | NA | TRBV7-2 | TGTGCCAGCAGCTTAGCGGGCACCAGCACAGATACGCAGTATTTT | CASSLAGTSTDTQYF
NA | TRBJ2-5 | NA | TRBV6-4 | TGTGCCAGCAGTGATGCGATCGCCCAAGAGACCCAGTACTTC | CASSDAIAQETQYF
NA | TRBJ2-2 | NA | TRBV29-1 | TGCAGCGTTCGACCGGGACTTCACACCGGGGAGCTGTTTTTT | CSVRPGLHTGELFF
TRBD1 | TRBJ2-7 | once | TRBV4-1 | TGCGCCAGCAGCCAAGTGTTCCTGGGGAGACAGGGGTCCTACGAGCAGTACTTC | CASSQVFLGRQGSYEQYF
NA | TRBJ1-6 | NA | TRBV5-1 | TGCGCCAGTAGCCCGACCAACATGGATTCACCCCTCCACTTT | CASSPTNMDSPLHF